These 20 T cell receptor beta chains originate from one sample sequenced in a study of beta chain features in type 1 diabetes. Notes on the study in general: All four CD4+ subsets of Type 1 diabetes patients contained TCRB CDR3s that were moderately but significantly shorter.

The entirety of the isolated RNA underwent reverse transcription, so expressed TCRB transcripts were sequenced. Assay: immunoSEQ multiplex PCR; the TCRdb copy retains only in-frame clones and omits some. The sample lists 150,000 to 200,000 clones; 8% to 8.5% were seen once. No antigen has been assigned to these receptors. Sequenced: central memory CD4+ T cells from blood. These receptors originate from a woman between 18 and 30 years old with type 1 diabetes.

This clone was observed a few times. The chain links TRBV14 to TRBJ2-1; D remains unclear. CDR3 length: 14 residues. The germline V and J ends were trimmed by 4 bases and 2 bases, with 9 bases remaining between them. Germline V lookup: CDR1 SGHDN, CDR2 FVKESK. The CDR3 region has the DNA TGTGCCAGCAGCCGCCTGACTGCCTACAATGAGCAGTTCTTC. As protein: CASSRLTAYNEQFF.

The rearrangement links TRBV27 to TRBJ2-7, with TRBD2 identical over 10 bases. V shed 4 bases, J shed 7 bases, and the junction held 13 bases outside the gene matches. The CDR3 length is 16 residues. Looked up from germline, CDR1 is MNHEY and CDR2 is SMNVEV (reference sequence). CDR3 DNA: TGTGCCAGCAGTTCGCCTCAGCGGGGGGGCCGTCGTGAGCAGTACTTC. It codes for CASSSPQRGGRREQYF.

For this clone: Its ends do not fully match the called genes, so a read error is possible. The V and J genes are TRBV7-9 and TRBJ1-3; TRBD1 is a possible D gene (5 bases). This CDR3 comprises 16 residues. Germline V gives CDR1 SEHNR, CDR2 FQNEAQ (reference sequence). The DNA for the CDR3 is TGCGCCAGCAGCCAAGATCCCCCCAGGGTCGGAAACACCATATATTTT. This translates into CASSQDPPRVGNTIYF.

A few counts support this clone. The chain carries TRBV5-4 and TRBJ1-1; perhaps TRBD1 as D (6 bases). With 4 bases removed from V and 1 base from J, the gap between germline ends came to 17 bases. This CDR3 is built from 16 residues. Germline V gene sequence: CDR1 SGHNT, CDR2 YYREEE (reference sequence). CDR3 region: CASSLGGATSNTEAFF. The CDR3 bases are TGTGCCAGCAGCCTAGGGGGGGCGACCTCGAACACTGAAGCTTTCTTT.

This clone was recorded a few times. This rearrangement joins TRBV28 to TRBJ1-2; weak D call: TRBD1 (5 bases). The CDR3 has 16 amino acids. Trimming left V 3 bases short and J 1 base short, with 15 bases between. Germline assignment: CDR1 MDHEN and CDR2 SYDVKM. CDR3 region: CASSFRIRGNNYGYTF. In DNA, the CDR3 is TGTGCCAGCAGTTTTCGAATACGGGGGAATAACTATGGCTACACCTTC.

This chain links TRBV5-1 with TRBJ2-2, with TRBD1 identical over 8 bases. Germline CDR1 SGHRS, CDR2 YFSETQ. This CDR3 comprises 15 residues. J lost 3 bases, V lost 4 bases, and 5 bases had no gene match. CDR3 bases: TGCGCCAGCAGCGCGTCGACAGGGGACACCGGGGAGCTGTTTTTT. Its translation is CASSASTGDTGELFF.

CDR3 in DNA: TGTGCCAGCACCCGGGGACAGCGGAACAATGAGCAGTTCTTC. Amino acids: CASTRGQRNNEQFF. This rearrangement joins TRBV6-1 to TRBJ2-1; 7 nucleotides line up with TRBD1. Looked up from germline, CDR1 is MNHNS and CDR2 is SASEGT. This CDR3 region has 14 residues. Trimming took 7 bases from V and 5 from J; bases not matched to a gene: 8.

CDR3 protein: CASSQESRINEQFF. DNA for the CDR3: TGCGCCAGCAGCCAAGAGAGCAGGATCAATGAGCAGTTCTTC. This sequence joins TRBV4-3 and TRBJ2-1, with D hard to call. V dropped 0 bases and J dropped 6 bases, with 9 bases sitting between them. There are 14 residues in the CDR3. Germline CDR1 and CDR2: LGHNA and YSLEER.

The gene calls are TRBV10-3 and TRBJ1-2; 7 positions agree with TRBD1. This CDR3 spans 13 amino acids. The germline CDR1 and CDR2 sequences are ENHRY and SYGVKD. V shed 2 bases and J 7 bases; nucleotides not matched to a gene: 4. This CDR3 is CAISEDRESGYTF. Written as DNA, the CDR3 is TGTGCCATCAGTGAGGACAGGGAAAGTGGCTACACCTTC.

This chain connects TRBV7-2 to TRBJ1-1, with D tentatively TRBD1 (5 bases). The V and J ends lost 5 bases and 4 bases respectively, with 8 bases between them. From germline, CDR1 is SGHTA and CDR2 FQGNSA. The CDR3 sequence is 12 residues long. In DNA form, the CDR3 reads TGTGCCAGCAGCGTACAGGTCACTGAAGCTTTCTTT. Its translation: CASSVQVTEAFF.

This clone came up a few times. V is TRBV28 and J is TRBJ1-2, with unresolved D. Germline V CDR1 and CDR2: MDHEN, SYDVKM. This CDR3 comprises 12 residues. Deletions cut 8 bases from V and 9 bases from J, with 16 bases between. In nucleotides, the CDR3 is TGTGCCAGCTTACCGCCCGGTTCGAGCTACACCTTC. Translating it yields CASLPPGSSYTF.

CDR3 coding DNA: TGCAGCGCCCTATGGGGGGGGAACACTGAAGCTTTCTTT. Its protein product is CSALWGGNTEAFF. The J gene is TRBJ1-1, the V gene TRBV29-1; possibly TRBD1 for D (5 bases). Trimming took off 7 bases at V and 1 base at J, with 13 bases between the two ends. The CDR3 loop spans 13 amino acids. Germline V CDR1 and CDR2: SQVTM, ANQGSEA.

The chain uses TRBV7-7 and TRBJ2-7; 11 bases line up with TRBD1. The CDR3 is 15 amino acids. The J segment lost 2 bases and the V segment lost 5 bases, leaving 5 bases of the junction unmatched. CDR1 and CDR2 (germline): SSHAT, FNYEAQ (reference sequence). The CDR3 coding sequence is TGTGCCAGCAGCCCCGGACAGGGGGCGACCTACGAGCAGTACTTC. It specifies CASSPGQGATYEQYF.

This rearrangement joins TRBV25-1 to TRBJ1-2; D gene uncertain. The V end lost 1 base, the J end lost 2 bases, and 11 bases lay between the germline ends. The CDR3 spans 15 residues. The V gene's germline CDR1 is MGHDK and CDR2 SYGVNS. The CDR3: CASSESFSRNYGYTF. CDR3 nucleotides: TGTGCCAGCAGTGAATCCTTTTCGCGGAACTATGGCTACACCTTC.

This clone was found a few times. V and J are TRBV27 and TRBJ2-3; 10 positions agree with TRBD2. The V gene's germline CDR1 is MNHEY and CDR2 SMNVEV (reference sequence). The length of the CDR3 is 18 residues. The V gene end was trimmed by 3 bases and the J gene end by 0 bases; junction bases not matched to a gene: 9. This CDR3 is CASSLISGRMGSTDTQYF. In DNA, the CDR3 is TGTGCCAGCAGTTTGATTAGCGGGAGGATGGGCAGCACAGATACGCAGTATTTT.

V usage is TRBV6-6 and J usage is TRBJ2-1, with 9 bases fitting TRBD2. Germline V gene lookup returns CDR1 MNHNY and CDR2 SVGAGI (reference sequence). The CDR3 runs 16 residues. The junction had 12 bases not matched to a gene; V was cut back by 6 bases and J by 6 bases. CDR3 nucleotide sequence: TGTGCCAGCAGCCCCAACCCTCTAGCGGGGTTCAATGAGCAGTTCTTC. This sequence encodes CASSPNPLAGFNEQFF.

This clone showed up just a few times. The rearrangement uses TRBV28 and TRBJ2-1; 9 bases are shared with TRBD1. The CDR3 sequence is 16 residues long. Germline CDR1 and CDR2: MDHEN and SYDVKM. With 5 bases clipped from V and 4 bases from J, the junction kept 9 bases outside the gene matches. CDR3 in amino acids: CASSPIPGQGYNEQFF. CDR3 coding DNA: TGTGCCAGCAGTCCCATCCCGGGACAGGGTTACAATGAGCAGTTCTTC. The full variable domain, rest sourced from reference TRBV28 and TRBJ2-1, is DVKVTQSSRYLVKRTGEKVFLECVQDMDHENMFWYRQDPGLGLRLIYFSYDVKMKEKGDIPEGYSVSREKKERFSLILESASTNQTSMYLCASSPIPGQGYNEQFFGPGTRLTVL.

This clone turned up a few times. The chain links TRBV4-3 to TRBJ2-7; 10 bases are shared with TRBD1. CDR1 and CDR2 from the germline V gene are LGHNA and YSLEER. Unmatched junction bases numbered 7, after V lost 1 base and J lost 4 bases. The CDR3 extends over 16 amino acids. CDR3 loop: CASSQGGTGVPYEQYF. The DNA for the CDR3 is TGCGCCAGCAGCCAAGGAGGGACAGGGGTCCCTTACGAGCAGTACTTC.

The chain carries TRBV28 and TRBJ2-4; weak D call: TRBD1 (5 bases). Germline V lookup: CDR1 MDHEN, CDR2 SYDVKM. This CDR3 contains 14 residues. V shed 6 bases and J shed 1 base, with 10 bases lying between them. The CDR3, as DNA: TGTGCCAGCAGGCAGGGCTCGGCCAAAAACATTCAGTACTTC. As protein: CASRQGSAKNIQYF. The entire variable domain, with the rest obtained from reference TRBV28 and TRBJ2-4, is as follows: DVKVTQSSRYLVKRTGEKVFLECVQDMDHENMFWYRQDPGLGLRLIYFSYDVKMKEKGDIPEGYSVSREKKERFSLILESASTNQTSMYLCASRQGSAKNIQYFGAGTRLSVL.

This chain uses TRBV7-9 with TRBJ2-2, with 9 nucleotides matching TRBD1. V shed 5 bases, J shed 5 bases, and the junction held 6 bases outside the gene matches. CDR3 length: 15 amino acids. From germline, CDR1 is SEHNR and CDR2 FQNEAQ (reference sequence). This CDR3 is CASSPPGQGTGELFF. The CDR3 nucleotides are TGTGCCAGCAGCCCGCCGGGACAGGGAACCGGGGAGCTGTTTTTT.